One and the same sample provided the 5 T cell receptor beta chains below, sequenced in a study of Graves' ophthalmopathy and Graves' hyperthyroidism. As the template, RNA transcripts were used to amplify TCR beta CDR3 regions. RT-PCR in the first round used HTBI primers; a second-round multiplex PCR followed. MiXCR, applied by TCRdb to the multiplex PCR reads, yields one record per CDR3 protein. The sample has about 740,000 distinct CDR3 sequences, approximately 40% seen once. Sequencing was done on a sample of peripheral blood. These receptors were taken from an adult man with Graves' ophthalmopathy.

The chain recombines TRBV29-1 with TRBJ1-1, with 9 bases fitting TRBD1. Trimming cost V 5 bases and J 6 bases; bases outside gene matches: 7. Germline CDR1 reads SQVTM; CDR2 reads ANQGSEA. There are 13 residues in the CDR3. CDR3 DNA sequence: TGCAGCGTTAAGACAGGGGGGGTCGCTGAAGCTTTCTTT. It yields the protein CSVKTGGVAEAFF.

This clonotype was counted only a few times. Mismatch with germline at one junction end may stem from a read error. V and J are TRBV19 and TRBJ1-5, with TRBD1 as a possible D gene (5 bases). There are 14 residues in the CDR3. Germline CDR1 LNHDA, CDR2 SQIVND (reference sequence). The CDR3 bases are TGCGCCAGCAGCCAAGGGGCCCGTAATCAGCCCCAGCATTTT. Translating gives CASSQGARNQPQHF.

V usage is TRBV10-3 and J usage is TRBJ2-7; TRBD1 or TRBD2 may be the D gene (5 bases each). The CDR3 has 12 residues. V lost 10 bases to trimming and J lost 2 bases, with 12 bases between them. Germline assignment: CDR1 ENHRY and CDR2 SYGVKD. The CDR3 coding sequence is TGTGCCAGCGGGCAGGGCCCCTACGAGCAGTACTTC. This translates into CASGQGPYEQYF.

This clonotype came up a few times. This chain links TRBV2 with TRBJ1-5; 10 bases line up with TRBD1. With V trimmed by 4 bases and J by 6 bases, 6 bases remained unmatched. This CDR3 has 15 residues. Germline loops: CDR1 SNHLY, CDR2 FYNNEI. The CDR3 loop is CASSAGQGSFQPQHF. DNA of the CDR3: TGTGCCAGCAGTGCGGGACAGGGGAGTTTTCAGCCCCAGCATTTT.

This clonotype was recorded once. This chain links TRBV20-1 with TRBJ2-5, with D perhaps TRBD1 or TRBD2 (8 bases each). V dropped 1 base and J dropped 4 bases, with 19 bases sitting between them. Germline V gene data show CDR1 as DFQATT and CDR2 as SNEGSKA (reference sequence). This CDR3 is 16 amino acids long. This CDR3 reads CSARGGRGLAGETQYF. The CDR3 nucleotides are TGCAGTGCTAGAGGGGGCAGGGGGCTAGCGGGAGAGACCCAGTACTTC.